This paragraph covers one T cell receptor beta chain sequence. Assay: immunoSEQ multiplex PCR; the TCRdb copy retains only in-frame clones and omits some. The sample contains just over 2,000,000 clones, 85% to 95% of which appear only once. Naive CD8 cells, CD45RO-negative and positively selected for CCR7, excluded terminally differentiated effector memory CD45RA+ cells. These data originate in a study of shared clonotypes between healthy human individuals. The sequencing sample was made of naive CD8+ T cells sorted from blood. This TCR derives from a man between 18 and 35 years old in good health.

CDR3 residues: CASSPGNYGYTF. CDR3 DNA sequence: TGTGCCAGCAGTCCAGGAAACTATGGCTACACCTTC. The chain recombines TRBV25-1 with TRBJ1-2; D gene ambiguous. This CDR3 is built from 12 residues. Trimming stripped 5 bases from V and 2 bases from J, with 6 bases between. Germline V gives CDR1 MGHDK, CDR2 SYGVNS.